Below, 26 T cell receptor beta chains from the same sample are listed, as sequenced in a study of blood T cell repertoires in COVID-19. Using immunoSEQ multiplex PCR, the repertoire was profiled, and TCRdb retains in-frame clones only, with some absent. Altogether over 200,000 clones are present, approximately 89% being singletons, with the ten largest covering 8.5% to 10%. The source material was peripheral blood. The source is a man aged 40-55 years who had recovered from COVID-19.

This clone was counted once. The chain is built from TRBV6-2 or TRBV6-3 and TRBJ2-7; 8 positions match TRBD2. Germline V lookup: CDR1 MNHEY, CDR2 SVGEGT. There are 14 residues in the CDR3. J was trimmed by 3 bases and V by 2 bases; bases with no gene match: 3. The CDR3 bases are TGTGCCAGCAGTTACGGGACTAGGGGCTACGAGCAGTACTTC. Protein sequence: CASSYGTRGYEQYF.

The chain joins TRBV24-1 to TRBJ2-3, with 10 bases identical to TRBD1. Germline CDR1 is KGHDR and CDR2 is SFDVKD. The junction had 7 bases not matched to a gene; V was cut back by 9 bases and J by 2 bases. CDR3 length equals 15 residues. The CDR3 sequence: CATRAGTGVTDTQYF. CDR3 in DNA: TGTGCCACCCGGGCCGGGACAGGGGTCACAGATACGCAGTATTTT.

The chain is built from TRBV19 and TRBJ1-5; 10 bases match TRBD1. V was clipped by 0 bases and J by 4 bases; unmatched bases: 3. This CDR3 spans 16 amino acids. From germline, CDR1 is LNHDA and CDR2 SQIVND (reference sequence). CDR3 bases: TGTGCCAGTAGTATAGAAGGACAGGGGGGAAATCAGCCCCAGCATTTT. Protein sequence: CASSIEGQGGNQPQHF.

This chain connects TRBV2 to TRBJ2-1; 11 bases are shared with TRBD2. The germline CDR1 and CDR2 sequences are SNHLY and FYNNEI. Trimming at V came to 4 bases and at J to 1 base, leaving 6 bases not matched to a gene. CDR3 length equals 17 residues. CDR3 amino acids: CASSVWGLADSYNEQFF. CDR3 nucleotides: TGTGCCAGCAGTGTTTGGGGACTAGCGGATTCCTACAATGAGCAGTTCTTC.

The CDR3 DNA reads as TGTGCCAGCAGCACCCAACCTGGACAGGGCCCTAATGAGCAGTTCTTC. This translates into CASSTQPGQGPNEQFF. This chain links TRBV7-8 with TRBJ2-1, with 8 bases that match TRBD1. This CDR3 has 16 amino acids. Germline V gene lookup returns CDR1 SGHVS and CDR2 FQNEAQ. The ends lost 5 bases at V and 7 bases at J; junction bases unmatched: 13.

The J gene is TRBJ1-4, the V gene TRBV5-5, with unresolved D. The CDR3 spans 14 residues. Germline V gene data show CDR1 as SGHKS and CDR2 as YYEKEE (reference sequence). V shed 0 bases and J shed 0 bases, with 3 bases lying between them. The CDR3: CASSLVATNEKLFF. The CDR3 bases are TGTGCCAGCAGCTTGGTAGCAACTAATGAAAAACTGTTTTTT. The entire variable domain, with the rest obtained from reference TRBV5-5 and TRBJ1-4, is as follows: DAGVTQSPTHLIKTRGQQVTLRCSPISGHKSVSWYQQVLGQGPQFIFQYYEKEERGRGNFPDRFSARQFPNYSSELNVNALLLGDSALYLCASSLVATNEKLFFGSGTQLSVL.

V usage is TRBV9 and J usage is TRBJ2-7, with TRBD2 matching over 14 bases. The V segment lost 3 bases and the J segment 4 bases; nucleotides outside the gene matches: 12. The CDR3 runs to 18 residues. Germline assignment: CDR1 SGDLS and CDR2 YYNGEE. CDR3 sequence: CASSEGLAGAQTLYEQYF. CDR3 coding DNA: TGTGCCAGCAGCGAGGGACTAGCGGGGGCCCAAACACTTTACGAGCAGTACTTC. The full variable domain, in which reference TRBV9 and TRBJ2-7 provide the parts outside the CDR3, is DSGVTQTPKHLITATGQRVTLRCSPRSGDLSVYWYQQSLDQGLQFLIQYYNGEERAKGNILERFSAQQFPDLHSELNLSSLELGDSALYFCASSEGLAGAQTLYEQYFGPGTRLTVT.

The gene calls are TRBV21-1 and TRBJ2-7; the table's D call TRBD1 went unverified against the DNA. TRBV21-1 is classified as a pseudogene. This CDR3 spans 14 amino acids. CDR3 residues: CARAGGQSSYEQYF. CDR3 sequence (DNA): TGTGCCAGAGCAGGGGGACAGAGCTCCTACGAGCAGTACTTC.

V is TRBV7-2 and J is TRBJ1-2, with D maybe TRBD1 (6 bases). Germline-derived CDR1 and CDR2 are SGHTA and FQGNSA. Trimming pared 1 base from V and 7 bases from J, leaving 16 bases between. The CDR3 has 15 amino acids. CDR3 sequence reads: CASSLGGTIRGGYTF. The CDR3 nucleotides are TGTGCCAGCAGCTTAGGGGGGACAATCCGTGGTGGCTACACCTTC.

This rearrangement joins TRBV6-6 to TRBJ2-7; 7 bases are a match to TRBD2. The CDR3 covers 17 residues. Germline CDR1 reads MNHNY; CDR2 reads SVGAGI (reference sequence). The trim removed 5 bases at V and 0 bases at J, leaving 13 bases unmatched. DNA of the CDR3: TGTGCCAGCAGTCAGAACCCGAGGGACTATATCTCCTACGAGCAGTACTTC. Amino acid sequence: CASSQNPRDYISYEQYF.

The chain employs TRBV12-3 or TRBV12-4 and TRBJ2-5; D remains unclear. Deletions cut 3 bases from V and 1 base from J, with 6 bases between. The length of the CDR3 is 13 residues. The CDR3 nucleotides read TGTGCCAGCAGTTTGGGCAGCCAAGAGACCCAGTACTTC. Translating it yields CASSLGSQETQYF.

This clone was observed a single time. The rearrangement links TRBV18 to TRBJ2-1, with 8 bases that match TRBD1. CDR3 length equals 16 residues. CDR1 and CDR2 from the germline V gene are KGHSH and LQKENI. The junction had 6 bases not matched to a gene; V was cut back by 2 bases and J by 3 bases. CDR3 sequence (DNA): TGTGCCAGCTCACCAGTTGGGACAGGAGACTACAATGAGCAGTTCTTC. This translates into CASSPVGTGDYNEQFF.

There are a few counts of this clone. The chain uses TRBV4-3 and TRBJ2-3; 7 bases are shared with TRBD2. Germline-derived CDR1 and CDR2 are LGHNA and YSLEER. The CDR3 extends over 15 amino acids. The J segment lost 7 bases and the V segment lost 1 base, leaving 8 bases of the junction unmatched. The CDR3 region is CASSQGLAVGNTQYF. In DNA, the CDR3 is TGCGCCAGCAGCCAAGGGCTAGCGGTCGGGAATACGCAGTATTTT.

The CDR3 reads CAWSSGAGYEQYF. The CDR3 bases are TGTGCCTGGAGCTCAGGGGCCGGCTACGAGCAGTACTTC. The chain carries TRBV30 and TRBJ2-7; perhaps TRBD1 as D (6 bases). CDR1 is GTSNPN and CDR2 is SVGIG in the germline V gene (reference sequence). V lost 3 bases and J 3 bases, leaving 12 bases between the germline ends. The CDR3 extends over 13 amino acids.

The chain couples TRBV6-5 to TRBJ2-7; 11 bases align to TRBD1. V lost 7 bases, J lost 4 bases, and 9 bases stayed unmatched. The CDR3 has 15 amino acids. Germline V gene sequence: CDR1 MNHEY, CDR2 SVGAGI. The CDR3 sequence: CASTIRTGGGYEQYF. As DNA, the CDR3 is TGTGCCAGCACGATAAGGACAGGGGGCGGGTACGAGCAGTACTTC.

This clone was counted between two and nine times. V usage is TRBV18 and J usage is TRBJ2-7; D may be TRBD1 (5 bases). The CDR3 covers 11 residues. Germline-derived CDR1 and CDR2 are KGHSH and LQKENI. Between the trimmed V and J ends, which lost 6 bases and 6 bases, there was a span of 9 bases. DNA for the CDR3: TGTGCCAGCTCTCAGGGTCGCGAGCAGTACTTC. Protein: CASSQGREQYF.

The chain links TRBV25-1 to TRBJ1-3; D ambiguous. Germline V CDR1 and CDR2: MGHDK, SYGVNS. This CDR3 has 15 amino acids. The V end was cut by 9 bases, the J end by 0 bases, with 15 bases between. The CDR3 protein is CASPRVVYSGNTIYF. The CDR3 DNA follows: TGTGCCAGTCCCCGCGTTGTATACTCTGGAAACACCATATATTTT.

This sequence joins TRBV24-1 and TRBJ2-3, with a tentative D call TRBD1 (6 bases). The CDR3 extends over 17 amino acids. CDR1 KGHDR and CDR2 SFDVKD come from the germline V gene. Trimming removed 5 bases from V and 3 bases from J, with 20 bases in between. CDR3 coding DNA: TGTGCCACCAGTGGTACCGGGCCCCAAGGGGGAACAGATACGCAGTATTTT. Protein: CATSGTGPQGGTDTQYF.

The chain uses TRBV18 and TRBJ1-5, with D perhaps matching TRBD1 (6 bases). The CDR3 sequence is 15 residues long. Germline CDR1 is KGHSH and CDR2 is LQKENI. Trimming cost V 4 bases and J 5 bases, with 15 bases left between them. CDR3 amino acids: CASSLLDSWDQPQHF. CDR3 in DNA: TGTGCCAGCTCACTACTGGACAGCTGGGATCAGCCCCAGCATTTT. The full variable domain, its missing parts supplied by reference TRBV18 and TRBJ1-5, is NAGVMQNPRHLVRRRGQEARLRCSPMKGHSHVYWYRQLPEEGLKFMVYLQKENIIDESGMPKERFSAEFPKEGPSILRIQQVVRGDSAAYFCASSLLDSWDQPQHFGDGTRLSIL.

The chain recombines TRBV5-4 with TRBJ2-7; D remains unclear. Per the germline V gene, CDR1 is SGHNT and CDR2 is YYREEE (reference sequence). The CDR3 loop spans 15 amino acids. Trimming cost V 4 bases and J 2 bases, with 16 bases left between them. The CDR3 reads CASSPFGTAAYEQYF. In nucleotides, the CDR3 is TGTGCCAGCAGCCCTTTTGGAACAGCAGCCTACGAGCAGTACTTC.

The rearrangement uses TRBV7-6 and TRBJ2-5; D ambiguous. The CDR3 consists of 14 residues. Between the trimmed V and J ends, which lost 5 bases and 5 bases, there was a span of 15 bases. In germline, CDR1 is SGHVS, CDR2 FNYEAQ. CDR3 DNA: TGTGCCAGCAGCCTATTCCGCCTTGCGGAGACCCAGTACTTC. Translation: CASSLFRLAETQYF.

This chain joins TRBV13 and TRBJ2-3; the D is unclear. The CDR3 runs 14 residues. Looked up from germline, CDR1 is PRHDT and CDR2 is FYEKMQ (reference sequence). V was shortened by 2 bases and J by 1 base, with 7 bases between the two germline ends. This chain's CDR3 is CASSLFAGTDTQYF. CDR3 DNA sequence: TGTGCCAGCAGCTTATTCGCGGGCACAGATACGCAGTATTTT.

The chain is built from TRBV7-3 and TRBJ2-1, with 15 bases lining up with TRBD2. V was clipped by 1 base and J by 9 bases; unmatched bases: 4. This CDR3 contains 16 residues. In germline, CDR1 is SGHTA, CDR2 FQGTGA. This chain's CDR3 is CASSLIRTSGRGEQFF. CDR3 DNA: TGTGCCAGCAGCTTAATCCGGACTAGCGGGAGGGGTGAGCAGTTCTTC.

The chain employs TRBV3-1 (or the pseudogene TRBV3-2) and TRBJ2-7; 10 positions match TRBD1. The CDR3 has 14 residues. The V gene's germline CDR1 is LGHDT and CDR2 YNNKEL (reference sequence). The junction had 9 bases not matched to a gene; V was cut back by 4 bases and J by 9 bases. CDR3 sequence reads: CASSRDRGPDGQYF. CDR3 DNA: TGTGCCAGCAGCCGGGACAGGGGCCCGGATGGGCAGTACTTC.

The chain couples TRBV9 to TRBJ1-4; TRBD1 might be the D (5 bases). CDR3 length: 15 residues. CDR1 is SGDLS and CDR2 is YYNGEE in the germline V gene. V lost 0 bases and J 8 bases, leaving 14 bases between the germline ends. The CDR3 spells CASSVAAGRGEKLFF. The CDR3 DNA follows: TGTGCCAGCAGCGTAGCGGCAGGGAGGGGCGAAAAACTGTTTTTT.

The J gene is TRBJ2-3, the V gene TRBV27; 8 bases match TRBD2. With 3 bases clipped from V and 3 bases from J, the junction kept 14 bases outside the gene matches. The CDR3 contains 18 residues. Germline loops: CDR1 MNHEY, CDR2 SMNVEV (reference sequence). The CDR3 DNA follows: TGTGCCAGCAGTTTGTCGTTCGTTAGCGGGATCGGTACAGATACGCAGTATTTT. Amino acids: CASSLSFVSGIGTDTQYF.